These 5 T cell receptor beta chains came from one sample sequenced in a study of PD-1 blockade in classical Hodgkin lymphoma (dated by TCRdb to the early 2020s). This sample's time point label indicates: cycle 4 day 1 (C4D1), after five to seven weeks of nivolumab. Every trial patient had relapsed after autologous stem cell transplantation, and cohorts A, B and C differed in prior brentuximab vedotin exposure. Receptor amplification or capture employed the immunoSEQ multiplex PCR assay. Drawn from immuneACCESS, this table holds only the in-frame rearrangements with V and J called that TCRdb kept. Clones are partly lost; checked studies trace under half to an unresolved V gene and leave the rest unexplained. Here the sample has some 95,000 clones; less than 95% occur a single time. The top ten clones comprise 2.5% to 3.5% of the sample. The sample was peripheral blood mononuclear cells (PBMCs), taken before the fourth cycle of nivolumab. These receptors originate from a human donor with classical Hodgkin lymphoma.

The gene calls are TRBV7-3 and TRBJ2-7; either TRBD1 or TRBD2 may supply D (5 bases each). Germline V CDR1 and CDR2: SGHTA, FQGTGA. The CDR3 contains 14 residues. Deletions cut 2 bases from V and 3 bases from J, with 11 bases between. The CDR3 coding sequence is TGTGCCAGCAGCTTATACGGGGCCGGCTACGAGCAGTACTTC. Translation gives CASSLYGAGYEQYF.

The chain uses TRBV7-8 and TRBJ1-2, with D possibly being TRBD1 (5 bases). The CDR3 is 13 amino acids. Trimming took 5 bases from V and 0 from J, leaving 7 bases between them. Germline V lookup: CDR1 SGHVS, CDR2 FQNEAQ. The CDR3 spells CASSQTANYGYTF. The CDR3, as DNA: TGTGCCAGCAGCCAGACAGCTAACTATGGCTACACCTTC.

The chain links TRBV10-3 to TRBJ2-1; tentatively, D is TRBD2 (7 bases). The CDR3 runs to 14 residues. V was clipped by 6 bases and J by 8 bases, with 17 bases between them. The germline V gene has CDR1 ENHRY and CDR2 SYGVKD. In DNA form, the CDR3 reads TGTGCCATCAGAGGGGGGGCCGACGTCGATGAGCAGTTCTTC. The encoded protein is CAIRGGADVDEQFF.

V gene TRBV18 combines with J gene TRBJ1-6; no reliable D call. This CDR3 has 15 amino acids. V lost 1 base to trimming and J lost 6 bases, with 10 bases between them. The germline gives CDR1 KGHSH, CDR2 LQKENI. The CDR3, as DNA: TGTGCCAGCTCACCACTTCCACAGCCTAATTCACCCCTCCACTTT. It specifies CASSPLPQPNSPLHF.

The rearrangement uses TRBV7-9 and TRBJ2-3, with 10 bases fitting TRBD1. Germline V lookup: CDR1 SEHNR, CDR2 FQNEAQ (reference sequence). The CDR3 extends over 14 amino acids. Trimming removed 5 bases from V and 4 bases from J; junction bases left unmatched: 3. CDR3 nucleotides: TGTGCCAGCAGCCTGGACAGGGGGGCAGATACGCAGTATTTT. It codes for CASSLDRGADTQYF.